Reported below is one T cell receptor (beta chain). Using immunoSEQ multiplex PCR, the repertoire was profiled, and TCRdb retains in-frame clones only, with some absent. The sample consists of 24,000 or so clones, 95% of them appearing once. The treatment was: preoperative locoregional IRX-2 cytokine immunotherapy. Patients received preoperative, locoregional IRX-2 cytokine immunotherapy in a phase Ib study. This sample is part of a study of preoperative IRX-2 immunotherapy in early breast cancer. CDR3 size: 15 residues. Germline-derived CDR1 and CDR2 are SEHNR and FQNEAQ (reference sequence). The V end was cut by 2 bases, the J end by 4 bases, with 13 bases between.

The chain joins TRBV7-9 to TRBJ2-3, with D perhaps matching TRBD2 (5 bases). Sequencing used tumor tissue, obtained after IRX-2 immunotherapy. This sequence originates from a human donor with breast cancer. The CDR3 DNA follows: TGTGCCAGCAGCTTATTCAGCGGCGTTTCAGATACGCAGTATTTT. This sequence encodes CASSLFSGVSDTQYF.